This T cell receptor (beta chain) was observed in a study of blood T cells in healthy people across ages. Findings of the study overall: Estimated diversity that came from one million T cells was considered an underestimate.

Comment on this clonotype: Its antigen is as yet unknown. The junction and the germline gene differ at one end; a read error may be behind it.

This CDR3 region has 17 residues. Germline V gene sequence: CDR1 LGHDT, CDR2 YNNKEL (reference sequence). In each sample, at least 7 million PBMCs were isolated. The authors ran a second PCR of about 6 to 11 cycles using a sample-barcoded 5' primer and a J-beta primer mix. Every cDNA molecule bore a tag from a template-switch adaptor containing 12 random nucleotides. MiXCR, applied by TCRdb to the 5' RACE reads, yields one record per CDR3 protein. Of around 580,000 distinct CDR3 sequences listed, around half are singletons. The sample taken for sequencing was blood. The sequence came from an elderly man in good health. This chain connects TRBV3-1 to TRBJ2-3, with D tentatively TRBD1 or TRBD2 (5 bases each). CDR3 DNA: TGTGTCAGCAGCCAAGACTCGCCGGTAATGGGGGCAGATACGCAGTATTTT. Protein: CVSSQDSPVMGADTQYF.